This is a list of T cell receptor beta chains from one sample in a study of blood T cells in healthy people across ages. TCRdb analysed the 5' RACE reads with MiXCR anew, one entry per CDR3 protein. The sample contains roughly 1 million distinct CDR3 sequences, almost 25% of which appear only once. The same data also went into a second study, on T cells of mothers and their children.

The sequenced material came from blood. Receptors were obtained from a girl aged 2 to 10 in good health. CDR3s include the opening cysteine and the closing phenylalanine or tryptophan. A D gene is named only where the DNA matches it firmly. Not every row has a clone size; where given, it reads once, few, many or a size class.

length,size,V,D,J,CDR3,DNA
13,few,TRBV7-2,NA,TRBJ1-6,CASRPRWNSPLHF,TGTGCCAGCAGGCCAAGATGGAATTCACCCCTCCACTTT
14,NA,TRBV11-2,NA,TRBJ1-4,CASSFGRYNEKLFF,TGTGCCAGCAGCTTCGGGAGATATAATGAAAAACTGTTTTTT
17,NA,TRBV5-6,TRBD1,TRBJ2-5,CASSLIWDRGHQETQYF,TGTGCCAGCAGCTTGATCTGGGACAGGGGACACCAAGAGACCCAGTACTTC
15,NA,TRBV5-1,NA,TRBJ2-5,CASSFEVPTQETQYF,TGCGCCAGCAGCTTTGAGGTGCCCACCCAAGAGACCCAGTACTTC
16,NA,TRBV9,NA,TRBJ2-4,CASFGVPFTQRGSKYF,TGTGCCAGCTTTGGGGTACCGTTTACGCAAAGGGGGAGTAAGTACTTC
16,few,TRBV5-1,TRBD1,TRBJ2-7,CASSLDSTGMNYEQYF,TGCGCCAGCAGCTTGGACTCGACAGGGATGAATTACGAGCAGTACTTC
14,once,TRBV7-9,NA,TRBJ1-6,CASSPADLNSPLHF,TGTGCCAGCAGCCCGGCGGACCTCAATTCACCCCTCCACTTT
15,few,TRBV20-1,NA,TRBJ2-5,CSARYLAISQETQYF,TGCAGTGCTAGATACCTGGCTATCAGCCAAGAGACCCAGTACTTC
16,few,TRBV7-2,NA,TRBJ1-5,CASSLIQGGGNQPQHF,TGTGCCAGCAGCTTAATACAGGGTGGAGGCAATCAGCCCCAGCATTTT
12,NA,TRBV6-2/TRBV6-3,NA,TRBJ2-1,CASSLVQHEQFF,TGTGCCAGCAGTTTGGTCCAGCATGAGCAGTTCTTC
14,NA,TRBV7-2,NA,TRBJ2-7,CASSTASQGYEQYF,TGTGCCAGCAGCACTGCTAGCCAGGGCTACGAGCAGTACTTC
16,NA,TRBV7-2,TRBD1,TRBJ2-5,CASSLSQGARGETQYF,TGTGCCAGCAGCTTAAGTCAGGGGGCGCGGGGTGAGACCCAGTACTTC
16,NA,TRBV7-9,NA,TRBJ1-4,CASSGGGRGIREKLFF,TGTGCCAGCAGCGGCGGGGGGCGTGGCATTCGGGAAAAACTGTTTTTT
14,once,TRBV27,NA,TRBJ2-1,CASSLGPTIGEQFF,TGTGCCAGCAGTTTAGGGCCAACAATCGGTGAGCAGTTCTTC
13,NA,TRBV5-5,NA,TRBJ2-1,CASSYLKRDEQFF,TGTGCCAGCAGCTACCTAAAACGGGATGAGCAGTTCTTC
15,NA,TRBV12-3/TRBV12-4,NA,TRBJ1-3,CASSSEGTAGNTIYF,TGTGCCAGCAGTTCCGAAGGGACGGCCGGAAACACCATATATTTT
13,NA,TRBV29-1,NA,TRBJ2-3,CSAYRPGTDTQYF,TGCAGCGCCTACAGGCCCGGCACAGATACGCAGTATTTT
14,NA,TRBV12-3/TRBV12-4,NA,TRBJ2-2,CASSSSGAAGELFF,TGTGCCAGCAGCTCCTCAGGAGCGGCCGGGGAGCTGTTTTTT
13,NA,TRBV20-1,TRBD1,TRBJ2-4,CSARTGAGGIQYF,TGCAGTGCTAGGACAGGGGCCGGGGGCATTCAGTACTTC
13,NA,TRBV20-1,NA,TRBJ2-7,CSARRDLSYEQYF,TGCAGTGCTAGGCGGGACCTATCCTACGAGCAGTACTTC
14,NA,TRBV15,NA,TRBJ2-7,CATSRAPKGYEQYF,TGTGCCACCAGCAGAGCCCCAAAGGGCTACGAGCAGTACTTC
15,few,TRBV20-1,TRBD2,TRBJ2-1,CSPFTSGRPHNEQFF,TGCAGTCCCTTTACTAGCGGGAGGCCCCACAATGAGCAGTTCTTC
14,few,TRBV12-3/TRBV12-4,NA,TRBJ2-1,CASRGGDRPNEQFF,TGTGCCAGCAGGGGTGGGGACCGGCCCAATGAGCAGTTCTTC
11,NA,TRBV6-5,NA,TRBJ1-2,CASRGLGGYTF,TGTGCCAGCAGGGGGCTTGGGGGCTACACCTTC
14,few,TRBV28,NA,TRBJ1-4,CASREGQLNEKLFF,TGTGCCAGCAGAGAGGGACAACTAAATGAAAAACTGTTTTTT
16,few,TRBV5-1,TRBD1,TRBJ2-5,CASSWTGSRIQETQYF,TGCGCCAGCAGCTGGACAGGGTCTCGGATCCAAGAGACCCAGTACTTC
11,NA,TRBV11-2,NA,TRBJ2-1,CASSPEGEQFF,TGTGCCAGCAGCCCTGAAGGTGAGCAGTTCTTC
13,few,TRBV29-1,TRBD1,TRBJ2-7,CSVGTGEHYEQYF,TGCAGCGTTGGGACAGGGGAGCATTACGAGCAGTACTTC
11,few,TRBV11-2,NA,TRBJ2-2,CASSGRRELFF,TGTGCCAGCAGCGGGCGGAGGGAGCTGTTTTTT
14,few,TRBV20-1,TRBD2,TRBJ2-1,CSVIRLAGNNEQFF,TGCAGTGTTATTAGACTAGCGGGGAACAATGAGCAGTTCTTC
14,NA,TRBV2,TRBD1,TRBJ1-1,CASTVKTGRSEAFF,TGTGCCAGCACAGTAAAGACAGGGAGGTCTGAAGCTTTCTTT
16,few,TRBV29-1,NA,TRBJ2-7,CSVDICLGAQPYEQYF,TGCAGCGTTGATATATGTTTAGGGGCTCAACCCTACGAGCAGTACTTC
15,many,TRBV3-1,TRBD2,TRBJ2-7,CASSQGLAATYEQYF,TGTGCCAGCAGCCAAGGACTAGCGGCAACCTACGAGCAGTACTTC
16,few,TRBV4-3,TRBD1,TRBJ1-2,CASSPTQGVPLYGYTF,TGCGCCAGCAGCCCTACTCAGGGGGTCCCCCTATATGGCTACACCTTC
15,NA,TRBV20-1,NA,TRBJ2-7,CSAPDSGKGPDEQYF,TGCAGTGCTCCCGATAGCGGTAAGGGGCCGGACGAGCAGTACTTC
17,NA,TRBV4-3,TRBD1,TRBJ1-2,CASSHQDREDSNYGYTF,TGCGCCAGCAGCCATCAGGACAGGGAGGACAGTAACTATGGCTACACCTTC
12,few,TRBV11-2,NA,TRBJ2-3,CASSSFPDTQYF,TGTGCCAGCAGCTCCTTTCCAGATACGCAGTATTTT
15,few,TRBV6-4,NA,TRBJ2-3,CASSDQASSTDTRYF,TGTGCCAGCAGTGACCAGGCTAGTAGCACAGATACGCGGTATTTT
17,few,TRBV5-5,NA,TRBJ1-5,CASSFVNSSRSNQPQHF,TGTGCCAGCAGCTTTGTTAACAGCTCGCGGAGCAATCAGCCCCAGCATTTT
14,few,TRBV9,NA,TRBJ2-7,CASSVGGASYGQYF,TGTGCCAGCAGCGTCGGCGGGGCCTCCTACGGGCAGTACTTC
14,NA,TRBV29-1,TRBD1,TRBJ2-7,CSVEDRDRGQEQYF,TGCAGCGTTGAAGACCGGGACAGGGGGCAAGAGCAGTACTTC
14,NA,TRBV7-2,NA,TRBJ2-2,CASSFSSWGGELFF,TGTGCCAGCAGCTTCTCTAGCTGGGGCGGGGAGCTGTTTTTT
14,few,TRBV2,NA,TRBJ1-1,CATFMGLSNTEAFF,TGTGCCACCTTTATGGGACTATCGAACACTGAAGCTTTCTTT
14,NA,TRBV3-1,NA,TRBJ2-7,CASSQAGFSYEQYF,TGTGCCAGCAGCCAGGCGGGGTTCTCCTACGAGCAGTACTTC
14,NA,TRBV25-1,NA,TRBJ2-2,CASNNPRDTGELFF,TGTGCCAGCAACAACCCCAGAGACACCGGGGAGCTGTTTTTT
17,few,TRBV28,TRBD1,TRBJ2-7,CASSRLSFRDRLYEQYF,TGTGCCAGCAGCCGACTTTCTTTTCGGGACAGGCTTTACGAGCAGTACTTC
17,NA,TRBV28,TRBD1,TRBJ2-7,CASSPVRLDRVVNEQYF,TGTGCCAGCAGTCCCGTAAGATTGGACAGGGTGGTTAACGAGCAGTACTTC
13,few,TRBV6-1,NA,TRBJ2-5,CASSGPSGETQYF,TGTGCCAGCAGTGGGCCTAGTGGCGAGACCCAGTACTTC
16,NA,TRBV14,TRBD1,TRBJ1-6,CASSQGVGTGSSPLHF,TGTGCCAGCAGCCAAGGGGTTGGGACAGGCTCCTCACCCCTCCACTTT
16,NA,TRBV27,TRBD2,TRBJ2-3,CASSVGTSGNTDTQYF,TGTGCCAGCAGTGTAGGGACTAGCGGGAACACAGATACGCAGTATTTT